These 8 T cell receptor beta chains originate from one sample sequenced in a study of early stage breast cancer tumors. Clones were sequenced by immunoSEQ multiplex PCR, and TCRdb holds only the in-frame ones, with some missing. This sample has about 14,000 clones, with 79% found just once. The sample consisted of normal breast tissue next to the tumor. Every receptor here comes from a person aged 50-59 years with breast cancer.

The chain combines TRBV7-2 with TRBJ2-7, with D possibly called TRBD1 or TRBD2 (5 bases each). This CDR3 is 15 amino acids long. Germline values: CDR1 SGHTA, CDR2 FQGNSA. Trimming removed 0 bases from V and 3 bases from J, with 12 bases in between. The CDR3 protein is CASSLAGGPSYEQYF. The CDR3 region has the DNA TGTGCCAGCAGCTTAGCTGGGGGACCGAGCTACGAGCAGTACTTC.

This chain joins TRBV18 and TRBJ2-7; 13 bases line up with TRBD2. The CDR3 loop spans 15 amino acids. Germline-derived CDR1 and CDR2 are KGHSH and LQKENI. V shed 4 bases, J shed 6 bases, and the junction held 6 bases outside the gene matches. The CDR3 region is CASSLGLAGEREQYF. The CDR3 DNA reads TGTGCCAGCTCACTTGGACTAGCGGGAGAGCGCGAGCAGTACTTC.

This clone has a handful of counts. The chain couples TRBV12-5 to TRBJ2-4, with D perhaps matching TRBD1 or TRBD2 (6 bases each). In germline, CDR1 is LGHNT, CDR2 FRNRAP. Trimming took off 5 bases at V and 1 base at J, with 15 bases between the two ends. There are 16 residues in the CDR3. CDR3 loop: CASGTSEGVAKNIQYF. The CDR3 DNA reads as TGTGCTAGTGGTACCTCGGAGGGGGTTGCCAAAAACATTCAGTACTTC.

This chain connects TRBV7-2 to TRBJ1-6, with 9 bases identical to TRBD1. CDR1 and CDR2 (germline): SGHTA, FQGNSA. The J segment lost 4 bases and the V segment lost 2 bases, leaving 3 bases of the junction unmatched. CDR3 length equals 16 residues. The DNA of the CDR3 is TGTGCCAGCAGCTTACGGGACAGGGTGTATAATTCACCCCTCCACTTT. Translated: CASSLRDRVYNSPLHF.

Here the CDR3 DNA reads TGTGCCAGCGGCAATCAGCCCCAGCATTTT. It encodes CASGNQPQHF. The chain couples TRBV6-6 to TRBJ1-5; D remains ambiguous. The CDR3 is 10 amino acids. With 8 bases removed from V and 2 bases from J, the gap between germline ends came to 1 base. From germline, CDR1 is MNHNY and CDR2 SVGAGI (reference sequence).

There are a few counts of this clone. The V and J genes are TRBV5-1 and TRBJ1-1, with D tentatively TRBD1 (5 bases). The CDR3 covers 12 residues. The ends were cut back, 4 bases at V and 7 bases at J, with 11 bases in the middle. CDR1 is SGHRS and CDR2 is YFSETQ in the germline V gene. The chain's CDR3 is CASSPDSIEAFF. DNA of the CDR3: TGCGCCAGCAGCCCTGACAGCATTGAAGCTTTCTTT.

The V call is TRBV29-1, the J call TRBJ2-5; 9 bases agree with TRBD1. The junction had 7 bases not matched to a gene; V was cut back by 7 bases and J by 4 bases. This CDR3 is 13 amino acids long. Germline-derived CDR1 and CDR2 are SQVTM and ANQGSEA. In DNA form, the CDR3 reads TGCAGCGCCCCGGGACAGGGATCAGAGACCCAGTACTTC. The encoded protein is CSAPGQGSETQYF.

The chain couples TRBV27 to TRBJ2-2; 7 nucleotides line up with TRBD2. Germline V gene data show CDR1 as MNHEY and CDR2 as SMNVEV (reference sequence). This CDR3 has 16 amino acids. V lost 4 bases and J lost 0; bases outside the gene matches: 5. CDR3 in DNA: TGTGCCAGCAGTTCGAGCGGGGAGGCGAACACCGGGGAGCTGTTTTTT. Translation gives CASSSSGEANTGELFF.